The 8 T cell receptor beta chains presented below share a single source sample, sequenced in a study of T cells in Graves' hyperthyroidism and ophthalmopathy. Amplified TCR beta CDR3 regions came from RNA transcripts. The HTBI primer set served for first-round RT-PCR of the TCR CDR3. Each CDR3 protein is one row after TCRdb ran MiXCR on the multiplex PCR reads. Of 350,000 or so distinct CDR3 sequences in the sample, approximately 17% were seen once. Sequences were obtained from blood. The receptor source for this set is a woman in her 30s with Graves' hyperthyroidism that later progressed to Graves' ophthalmopathy.

A remark on this clonotype: A much larger clone is a single base away; this may be a read error. No conserved phenylalanine or tryptophan ends this CDR3, so it is likely a read error. J is TRBJ1-2 and V is TRBV7-9; the D is unclear. Between the trimmed V and J ends, which lost 5 bases and 4 bases, there was a span of 11 bases. Looked up from germline, CDR1 is SEHNR and CDR2 is FQNEAQ (reference sequence). This CDR3 spans 13 amino acids. Here the CDR3 DNA reads TGTGCCAGCAGCCCCGCGGGGATCTATGGCTACACCTCC. This encodes CASSPAGIYGYTS.

This clonotype was seen at least ten times. V usage is TRBV6-1 and J usage is TRBJ1-5; D remains unclear. Germline assignment: CDR1 MNHNS and CDR2 SASEGT. The V and J ends lost 7 bases and 0 bases respectively, with 13 bases between them. This CDR3 comprises 15 residues. The chain's CDR3 is CASKIFQISNQPQHF. In DNA, the CDR3 is TGTGCCAGCAAAATTTTCCAGATTAGCAATCAGCCCCAGCATTTT.

The chain joins TRBV25-1 to TRBJ1-2, with TRBD1 matching over 9 bases. The germline V gene has CDR1 MGHDK and CDR2 SYGVNS. V lost 6 bases, J lost 4 bases, and 6 bases stayed unmatched. The CDR3 spans 14 residues. The CDR3 loop reads CASRGTGFSYGYTF. CDR3 in DNA: TGTGCCAGCAGGGGGACAGGGTTCAGCTATGGCTACACCTTC.

The genes are TRBV6-5 and TRBJ2-1, with TRBD2 matching over 8 bases. V was pared by 2 bases and J by 7 bases, with 7 bases of the junction left unmatched. The CDR3 has 15 amino acids. Germline V gene lookup returns CDR1 MNHEY and CDR2 SVGAGI. CDR3 sequence (DNA): TGTGCCAGCAGTTACCCGGCGGGAGGACGGAATGAGCAGTTCTTC. It specifies CASSYPAGGRNEQFF.

This clonotype was picked up a small number of times. The V and J genes are TRBV6-2 or TRBV6-3 and TRBJ2-3; a weak D match, TRBD2 (6 bases). V was pared by 4 bases and J by 6 bases, with 17 bases between. Germline V gene sequence: CDR1 MNHEY, CDR2 SVGEGT. CDR3 length: 15 residues. This CDR3 reads CASSSPGRAGDTQYF. In nucleotides, the CDR3 is TGTGCCAGCAGTTCCCCCGGACGGGCGGGGGATACGCAGTATTTT.

This clonotype has ten or more counts. Here the CDR3 DNA reads TGTGCCTGGAGTTACGACAGCTACACTGAAGCTTTCTTT. This encodes CAWSYDSYTEAFF. The chain joins TRBV30 to TRBJ1-1; D possibly corresponds to TRBD1 (5 bases). Germline assignment: CDR1 GTSNPN and CDR2 SVGIG (reference sequence). This CDR3 spans 13 amino acids. V lost 2 bases and J 3 bases, leaving 10 bases between the germline ends.

This clonotype was observed at least ten times. This rearrangement joins TRBV2 to TRBJ2-3, with TRBD2 as a possible D gene (5 bases). This CDR3 contains 13 residues. Trimming removed 6 bases at V and 4 bases at J, with 11 bases between. Germline V gene data show CDR1 as SNHLY and CDR2 as FYNNEI. In nucleotides, the CDR3 is TGTGCCAGCAGGCAGGAAGCGGCAGATACGCAGTATTTT. Protein product: CASRQEAADTQYF.

This clonotype was recorded at least ten times. The chain carries TRBV18 and TRBJ2-7; D is ambiguous. The CDR3 loop spans 14 amino acids. V was trimmed by 0 bases and J by 5 bases, leaving 11 bases between them. In germline, CDR1 is KGHSH, CDR2 LQKENI. The chain's CDR3 is CASSPPFPRDEQYF. The CDR3 bases are TGTGCCAGCTCACCACCGTTTCCGAGAGACGAGCAGTACTTC.